This is a list of T cell receptor beta chains from one sample in a study of post-analysis software for immune sequencing data. TCRdb re-derived calls from the PCR reads in MiXCR, one entry per CDR3 protein. Of roughly 870,000 distinct CDR3 sequences in the sample, roughly 50% are singletons; the top ten hold approximately 4.5%. Specimen: blood. Receptors originate from a girl between 5 and 17 years old with multiple sclerosis. Each CDR3 is given with its conserved first and last residue. The order of the fields is J gene, D gene, clone size, V gene, CDR3 protein, CDR3 DNA. The D gene is left open where the match is weak. Size values are once, few and many counts, or a class for expanded clones, and some rows have none.

J gene: TRBJ2-3; D gene: TRBD1; clone size: .; V gene: TRBV2; CDR3 protein: CASKKDRGEDTQYF; CDR3 DNA: TGTGCCAGCAAAAAAGACAGGGGTGAGGATACGCAGTATTTT
J gene: TRBJ1-5; D gene: .; clone size: .; V gene: TRBV3-1; CDR3 protein: CASSQEGPRGPQHF; CDR3 DNA: TGTGCCAGCAGCCAAGAAGGCCCCCGCGGTCCCCAGCATTTT
J gene: TRBJ2-1; D gene: TRBD2; clone size: .; V gene: TRBV12-3/TRBV12-4; CDR3 protein: CASSLVAGARNEQFF; CDR3 DNA: TGTGCCAGCAGTTTAGTGGCGGGAGCGAGGAATGAGCAGTTCTTC
J gene: TRBJ2-7; D gene: .; clone size: .; V gene: TRBV29-1; CDR3 protein: CSAKGGKDGEQYF; CDR3 DNA: TGCAGCGCCAAGGGCGGAAAGGATGGCGAGCAGTACTTC
J gene: TRBJ2-2; D gene: .; clone size: .; V gene: TRBV10-3; CDR3 protein: CALSPGTNTGELFF; CDR3 DNA: TGTGCCCTATCCCCCGGGACCAACACCGGGGAGCTGTTTTTT
J gene: TRBJ2-7; D gene: .; clone size: .; V gene: TRBV29-1; CDR3 protein: CSVEEGDLEQYF; CDR3 DNA: TGCAGCGTTGAAGAGGGAGACTTGGAGCAGTACTTC
J gene: TRBJ2-5; D gene: .; clone size: few; V gene: TRBV6-5; CDR3 protein: CASILRTGRKETQYF; CDR3 DNA: TGTGCCAGCATTCTAAGAACGGGACGGAAAGAGACCCAGTACTTC
J gene: TRBJ2-1; D gene: TRBD2; clone size: .; V gene: TRBV4-2; CDR3 protein: CTSSPWAGEVYEQFF; CDR3 DNA: TGTACCAGCAGCCCCTGGGCGGGAGAAGTTTATGAGCAGTTCTTC
J gene: TRBJ1-2; D gene: .; clone size: .; V gene: TRBV3-1; CDR3 protein: CASSQGGRANYGYTF; CDR3 DNA: TGTGCCAGCAGCCAGGGGGGGCGAGCTAACTATGGCTACACCTTC
J gene: TRBJ1-2; D gene: TRBD1; clone size: .; V gene: TRBV28; CDR3 protein: CASSSPFGTGARGYTF; CDR3 DNA: TGTGCCAGCAGTTCCCCCTTTGGGACAGGGGCAAGAGGCTACACCTTC
J gene: TRBJ2-1; D gene: TRBD1; clone size: .; V gene: TRBV27; CDR3 protein: CASSHQSGTAINEQFF; CDR3 DNA: TGTGCCAGCAGTCACCAGTCCGGGACAGCAATCAATGAGCAGTTCTTC
J gene: TRBJ2-1; D gene: TRBD2; clone size: .; V gene: TRBV7-6; CDR3 protein: CASSFTSGGGSYNEQFF; CDR3 DNA: TGTGCCAGCAGCTTTACTAGCGGGGGGGGATCCTACAATGAGCAGTTCTTC
J gene: TRBJ1-1; D gene: .; clone size: .; V gene: TRBV29-1; CDR3 protein: CSAKGMMNTEAFF; CDR3 DNA: TGCAGCGCCAAAGGTATGATGAACACTGAAGCTTTCTTT
J gene: TRBJ1-2; D gene: .; clone size: .; V gene: TRBV5-1; CDR3 protein: CASASRVQGRNDGYTF; CDR3 DNA: TGCGCCTCGGCTTCACGAGTACAGGGCAGGAATGATGGCTACACCTTC
J gene: TRBJ2-4; D gene: .; clone size: many; V gene: TRBV14; CDR3 protein: CASSQFTSTVSIQYF; CDR3 DNA: TGTGCCAGCAGCCAATTTACTAGTACCGTAAGCATTCAGTACTTC
J gene: TRBJ1-6; D gene: TRBD1; clone size: .; V gene: TRBV5-5; CDR3 protein: CASSLGQGESSPLHF; CDR3 DNA: TGTGCCAGCAGCTTGGGGCAGGGGGAAAGTTCACCCCTCCACTTT
J gene: TRBJ2-1; D gene: .; clone size: .; V gene: TRBV5-5; CDR3 protein: CASSPGTGSHYNEQFF; CDR3 DNA: TGTGCCAGCAGCCCCGGTACCGGGAGCCACTACAATGAGCAGTTCTTC
J gene: TRBJ2-1; D gene: .; clone size: .; V gene: TRBV12-3/TRBV12-4; CDR3 protein: CASTADSNNEQFF; CDR3 DNA: TGTGCCAGCACCGCGGACAGCAACAATGAGCAGTTCTTC
J gene: TRBJ1-2; D gene: .; clone size: once; V gene: TRBV7-9; CDR3 protein: CASSSDGILYGYTF; CDR3 DNA: TGTGCCAGCAGCTCGGACGGGATTCTCTATGGCTACACCTTC
J gene: TRBJ2-5; D gene: TRBD1; clone size: .; V gene: TRBV10-3; CDR3 protein: CAIRDRLPQETQYF; CDR3 DNA: TGTGCCATCAGGGACAGGTTACCCCAAGAGACCCAGTACTTC
J gene: TRBJ2-7; D gene: .; clone size: once; V gene: TRBV9; CDR3 protein: CASSPAGADEQYF; CDR3 DNA: TGTGCCAGCAGCCCCGCGGGGGCCGACGAGCAGTACTTC
J gene: TRBJ1-2; D gene: .; clone size: .; V gene: TRBV2; CDR3 protein: CASRGRDGYGYTF; CDR3 DNA: TGTGCCAGCAGAGGCAGGGATGGATATGGCTACACCTTC
J gene: TRBJ2-7; D gene: .; clone size: .; V gene: TRBV12-3/TRBV12-4; CDR3 protein: CASSLEGSAGYEQYF; CDR3 DNA: TGTGCCAGCAGTTTAGAAGGTAGCGCGGGCTACGAGCAGTACTTC
J gene: TRBJ2-1; D gene: .; clone size: .; V gene: TRBV10-3; CDR3 protein: CAIRGGPNSYNEQFF; CDR3 DNA: TGTGCCATCAGGGGCGGACCCAACTCCTACAATGAGCAGTTCTTC
J gene: TRBJ2-7; D gene: TRBD1; clone size: few; V gene: TRBV27; CDR3 protein: CASSLSGSGGFYEQYF; CDR3 DNA: TGTGCCAGCAGTTTATCGGGGTCAGGGGGCTTCTACGAGCAGTACTTC
J gene: TRBJ1-2; D gene: .; clone size: few; V gene: TRBV20-1; CDR3 protein: CSATGLNYGYTF; CDR3 DNA: TGCAGTGCTACCGGGTTAAACTATGGCTACACCTTC
J gene: TRBJ2-7; D gene: TRBD1; clone size: .; V gene: TRBV10-3; CDR3 protein: CAISDRDSGEQYF; CDR3 DNA: TGTGCCATCAGCGACCGGGACAGCGGCGAGCAGTACTTC
J gene: TRBJ2-1; D gene: .; clone size: few; V gene: TRBV7-2; CDR3 protein: CASTSGLYNEQFF; CDR3 DNA: TGTGCCAGCACCTCGGGACTTTACAATGAGCAGTTCTTC
J gene: TRBJ2-5; D gene: TRBD2; clone size: .; V gene: TRBV7-2; CDR3 protein: CASSPLADTLTLWTQYF; CDR3 DNA: TGTGCCAGCAGCCCACTAGCGGATACTCTCACATTATGGACCCAGTACTTC
J gene: TRBJ2-1; D gene: TRBD2; clone size: .; V gene: TRBV20-1; CDR3 protein: CSARGTSGGALNEQFF; CDR3 DNA: TGCAGTGCCCGGGGGACTAGCGGGGGGGCGTTGAATGAGCAGTTCTTC
J gene: TRBJ1-1; D gene: .; clone size: once; V gene: TRBV13; CDR3 protein: CASSLAGGDRMNTEAFF; CDR3 DNA: TGTGCCAGCAGCTTAGCGGGGGGTGACCGAATGAACACTGAAGCTTTCTTT
J gene: TRBJ1-2; D gene: .; clone size: few; V gene: TRBV6-6; CDR3 protein: CASSLQVMGGHYGYTF; CDR3 DNA: TGTGCCAGCAGTCTCCAGGTGATGGGAGGGCACTATGGCTACACCTTC
J gene: TRBJ1-2; D gene: .; clone size: few; V gene: TRBV6-6; CDR3 protein: CASSAVGDRDYGYTF; CDR3 DNA: TGTGCCAGCAGCGCCGTGGGGGATCGGGACTATGGCTACACCTTC
J gene: TRBJ1-4; D gene: .; clone size: .; V gene: TRBV5-5; CDR3 protein: CASSFVQEKLFF; CDR3 DNA: TGTGCCAGCAGCTTCGTGCAGGAAAAACTGTTTTTT
J gene: TRBJ2-7; D gene: .; clone size: few; V gene: TRBV29-1; CDR3 protein: CSVGASTYEQYF; CDR3 DNA: TGCAGCGTCGGAGCCTCTACCTACGAGCAGTACTTC
J gene: TRBJ1-2; D gene: TRBD1; clone size: .; V gene: TRBV4-2; CDR3 protein: CASSQDPGGIYGYTF; CDR3 DNA: TGTGCCAGCAGCCAAGATCCAGGGGGGATCTATGGCTACACCTTC
J gene: TRBJ1-1; D gene: .; clone size: .; V gene: TRBV20-1; CDR3 protein: CSALRGELTGTEAFF; CDR3 DNA: TGCAGTGCCCTGAGAGGTGAGTTAACGGGCACTGAAGCTTTCTTT
J gene: TRBJ1-6; D gene: .; clone size: .; V gene: TRBV5-6; CDR3 protein: CASSSARGDSPLHF; CDR3 DNA: TGTGCCAGCAGCTCGGCGAGGGGTGATTCACCCCTCCACTTT
J gene: TRBJ2-1; D gene: TRBD2; clone size: .; V gene: TRBV12-3/TRBV12-4; CDR3 protein: CASRSLAGEGEQFF; CDR3 DNA: TGTGCCAGCAGGTCTCTAGCGGGAGAGGGGGAGCAGTTCTTC
J gene: TRBJ2-1; D gene: TRBD2; clone size: .; V gene: TRBV20-1; CDR3 protein: CSATGTSAYNEQFF; CDR3 DNA: TGCAGTGCGACCGGGACTAGCGCCTACAATGAGCAGTTCTTC
J gene: TRBJ2-7; D gene: TRBD1; clone size: .; V gene: TRBV20-1; CDR3 protein: CSARAPGGEQYF; CDR3 DNA: TGCAGTGCTAGAGCTCCAGGGGGCGAGCAGTACTTC
J gene: TRBJ1-2; D gene: .; clone size: .; V gene: TRBV12-3/TRBV12-4; CDR3 protein: CASRPQANYGYTF; CDR3 DNA: TGTGCCAGCAGGCCACAGGCTAACTATGGCTACACCTTC
J gene: TRBJ2-1; D gene: .; clone size: .; V gene: TRBV5-1; CDR3 protein: CASSLVLASGNEQFF; CDR3 DNA: TGCGCCAGCAGCTTGGTGTTAGCGTCTGGTAATGAGCAGTTCTTC
J gene: TRBJ2-1; D gene: TRBD2; clone size: .; V gene: TRBV11-2; CDR3 protein: CASSLVVRREGLGNEQFF; CDR3 DNA: TGTGCCAGCAGCTTAGTGGTTCGGCGGGAGGGCCTCGGCAATGAGCAGTTCTTC
J gene: TRBJ2-1; D gene: TRBD2; clone size: few; V gene: TRBV12-3/TRBV12-4; CDR3 protein: CASSRLPGLAGVGNEQFF; CDR3 DNA: TGTGCCAGCAGCCGCCTTCCGGGACTAGCGGGGGTGGGCAATGAGCAGTTCTTC
J gene: TRBJ2-7; D gene: .; clone size: few; V gene: TRBV6-5; CDR3 protein: CASSSRDSALTYEQYF; CDR3 DNA: TGTGCCAGCAGCTCTCGTGACAGCGCGCTCACCTACGAGCAGTACTTC
J gene: TRBJ1-1; D gene: .; clone size: .; V gene: TRBV29-1; CDR3 protein: CSVAGVSGKNTEAFF; CDR3 DNA: TGCAGCGTGGCAGGGGTTTCCGGAAAGAACACTGAAGCTTTCTTT
J gene: TRBJ1-2; D gene: .; clone size: .; V gene: TRBV20-1; CDR3 protein: CSARDLAAEGDYGYTF; CDR3 DNA: TGCAGTGCTAGAGATCTTGCGGCCGAGGGAGACTATGGCTACACCTTC
J gene: TRBJ2-7; D gene: TRBD1; clone size: .; V gene: TRBV14; CDR3 protein: CASSQAQGAGEQYF; CDR3 DNA: TGTGCCAGCAGCCAAGCCCAGGGGGCAGGGGAGCAGTACTTC
J gene: TRBJ2-5; D gene: TRBD1; clone size: .; V gene: TRBV7-8; CDR3 protein: CASSFTHQGAGETQYF; CDR3 DNA: TGTGCCAGCAGCTTCACCCATCAGGGGGCCGGAGAGACCCAGTACTTC
J gene: TRBJ2-4; D gene: .; clone size: .; V gene: TRBV7-6; CDR3 protein: CASSTGTDLNIQYF; CDR3 DNA: TGTGCCAGCAGTACCGGGACGGACCTAAACATTCAGTACTTC
J gene: TRBJ1-2; D gene: .; clone size: few; V gene: TRBV4-1; CDR3 protein: CASSQDRKNGYTF; CDR3 DNA: TGCGCCAGCAGCCAAGATCGAAAGAATGGCTACACCTTC
J gene: TRBJ2-3; D gene: .; clone size: .; V gene: TRBV5-1; CDR3 protein: CASRSGTQDMQYF; CDR3 DNA: TGCGCCAGCAGATCGGGGACCCAAGATATGCAGTATTTT